Presented here are 2 T cell receptor beta chains from one specimen sequenced in a study of blood T cell repertoires in COVID-19. TCRdb keeps only in-frame clones here, not all; method: immunoSEQ multiplex PCR. Among some 150,000 clones listed, approximately 83% were seen once. Sequencing input: peripheral blood. The source is a human donor in a cohort sampled during active COVID-19.

The genes are TRBV25-1 and TRBJ1-1, with TRBD1 matching 7 bases. This CDR3 has 15 amino acids. Germline V CDR1 and CDR2: MGHDK, SYGVNS. Losses at the gene ends were 6 bases for V and 1 base for J; bases not matched to a gene: 8. CDR3 DNA: TGTGCCAGCAGAACGTCGACAGGGCCGAACACTGAAGCTTTCTTT. Amino acid sequence: CASRTSTGPNTEAFF. Variable domain in full (rest from reference TRBV25-1 and TRBJ1-1): EADIYQTPRYLVIGTGKKITLECSQTMGHDKMYWYQQDPGMELHLIHYSYGVNSTEKGDLSSESTVSRIRTEHFPLTLESARPSHTSQYLCASRTSTGPNTEAFFGQGTRLTVV.

CDR3 DNA sequence: TGTGCCAGCAGTTTATCGGAGGGTCGGTCACCCCTCCACTTT. Residues: CASSLSEGRSPLHF. This chain joins TRBV27 and TRBJ1-6; D gene ambiguous. V dropped 0 bases and J dropped 10 bases, with 10 bases sitting between them. Germline CDR1 MNHEY, CDR2 SMNVEV (reference sequence). The CDR3 has 14 amino acids.